A single sample is the source of the 14 T cell receptor beta chains below, sequenced in a study of blood T cell repertoires in COVID-19. Generated by immunoSEQ multiplex PCR, the TCRdb table keeps only in-frame clones and is missing some. This table has some 68,000 clones, nearly 90% appearing once. The specimen was peripheral blood. The receptors originated from a man in his fifties with active COVID-19.

The genes are TRBV4-1 and TRBJ1-2, with D unresolved. Germline V gene lookup returns CDR1 MGHRA and CDR2 YSYEKL. Trimming removed 0 bases at V and 5 bases at J, with 13 bases between. The CDR3 runs to 15 residues. CDR3 protein: CASSQEDGLLYGYTF. The CDR3 DNA reads TGCGCCAGCAGCCAAGAGGATGGACTGTTGTATGGCTACACCTTC.

The genes are TRBV4-1 and TRBJ2-2; the match to TRBD1 covers 7 bases. This CDR3 spans 14 amino acids. Trimming at V came to 11 bases and at J to 4 bases, leaving 10 bases not matched to a gene. Per the germline V gene, CDR1 is MGHRA and CDR2 is YSYEKL. In DNA, the CDR3 is TGCGCCGTCGGGACAGAAAAAGTCACCGGGGAGCTGTTTTTT. Its protein product is CAVGTEKVTGELFF.

This chain uses TRBV6-4 with TRBJ2-1, with 7 bases lining up with TRBD2. The V gene's germline CDR1 is MRHNA and CDR2 SNTAGT. V lost 0 bases, J lost 3 bases, and 5 bases stayed unmatched. The CDR3 runs to 16 residues. The CDR3 sequence is CASSDSSSGDYNEQFF. The DNA for the CDR3 is TGTGCCAGCAGTGACTCGTCTAGCGGTGACTACAATGAGCAGTTCTTC.

This chain connects TRBV18 to TRBJ2-7; no clear D gene. CDR3 length equals 13 residues. Germline lookup yields CDR1 KGHSH and CDR2 LQKENI. The V end was cut by 2 bases, the J end by 4 bases, with 9 bases between. The CDR3 protein is CASSPSGAYEQYF. CDR3 sequence (DNA): TGTGCCAGCTCACCATCCGGAGCGTACGAGCAGTACTTC.

J is TRBJ2-5 and V is TRBV5-1, with D possibly being TRBD2 (5 bases). V lost 1 base to trimming and J lost 3 bases, with 13 bases between them. Germline V gene data show CDR1 as SGHRS and CDR2 as YFSETQ. CDR3 length equals 15 residues. The CDR3 DNA is TGCGCCAGCAGCTTGAACGGGCGGGCCGAAGAGACCCAGTACTTC. Translating gives CASSLNGRAEETQYF.

This clone showed up just once. The V gene is TRBV5-1, the J gene TRBJ2-1; a possible D gene is TRBD2 (5 bases). The CDR3 extends over 16 amino acids. The germline V gene encodes CDR1 SGHRS and CDR2 YFSETQ. Trimming cost V 0 bases and J 4 bases, with 14 bases left between them. CDR3 coding DNA: TGCGCCAGCAGCTTGGCCCCGTTAGGCGGGTACAATGAGCAGTTCTTC. It is translated as CASSLAPLGGYNEQFF.

V and J are TRBV7-2 and TRBJ1-6; no firm D call. Between the trimmed V and J ends, which lost 4 bases and 7 bases, there was a span of 5 bases. Looked up from germline, CDR1 is SGHTA and CDR2 is FQGNSA. The length of the CDR3 is 12 residues. The CDR3 DNA reads TGTGCCAGCAGCTCGAGCAATTCACCCCTCCACTTT. Its protein is CASSSSNSPLHF.

In its sample, this clone was seen once. The chain is built from TRBV2 and TRBJ2-3; TRBD2 matches at 9 bases. This CDR3 has 13 residues. CDR1 SNHLY and CDR2 FYNNEI come from the germline V gene. The V segment lost 7 bases and the J segment 8 bases; nucleotides outside the gene matches: 7. The CDR3 loop is CASIPFSGGTQYF. For the CDR3, the DNA is TGTGCCAGCATCCCTTTTAGCGGGGGTACGCAGTATTTT.

The chain carries TRBV7-8 and TRBJ2-5; TRBD1 matches at 10 bases. The CDR3 sequence is 15 residues long. Germline CDR1 SGHVS, CDR2 FQNEAQ. J was trimmed by 5 bases and V by 4 bases; bases with no gene match: 7. This chain's CDR3 is CASSSWTGGYETQYF. CDR3 sequence (DNA): TGTGCCAGCAGCTCTTGGACAGGGGGTTACGAGACCCAGTACTTC.

This sequence joins TRBV7-3 and TRBJ2-5; 8 nucleotides agree with TRBD2. CDR1 SGHTA and CDR2 FQGTGA come from the germline V gene. V lost 4 bases and J lost 5; bases outside the gene matches: 9. The CDR3 has 15 amino acids. The CDR3 sequence: CASSSGLGSGETQYF. The DNA of the CDR3 is TGTGCCAGCAGCTCGGGACTAGGTAGCGGGGAGACCCAGTACTTC.

Written as DNA, the CDR3 is TGTGCCAGCAGCTTAGCCAGGGGAATCGATGAGCAGTTCTTC. Translation gives CASSLARGIDEQFF. This chain uses TRBV7-2 with TRBJ2-1; a weak D match, TRBD1 (6 bases). Looked up from germline, CDR1 is SGHTA and CDR2 is FQGNSA. The CDR3 totals 14 residues. Trimming took off 0 bases at V and 8 bases at J, with 11 bases between the two ends.

The J gene is TRBJ2-2, the V gene TRBV3-1 (or the pseudogene TRBV3-2), with a possible D match to TRBD2 (6 bases). From germline, CDR1 is LGHDT and CDR2 YNNKEL (reference sequence). V was cut by 3 bases and J by 4 bases, with 18 bases left in between. The CDR3 consists of 17 residues. The CDR3 nucleotides read TGTGCCAGCAGCCACTCTCAGCCGGGGCGGGGCACCGGGGAGCTGTTTTTT. Its protein is CASSHSQPGRGTGELFF.

V and J are TRBV15 and TRBJ2-7; no firm D call. Germline CDR1 and CDR2: LNHNV and YYDKDF (reference sequence). V lost 0 bases, J lost 3 bases, and 6 bases lay in between. The CDR3 consists of 13 residues. The CDR3, as DNA: TGTGCCACCAGCAGAGAGCGTCACTACGAGCAGTACTTC. It is translated as CATSRERHYEQYF.

The CDR3 region has the DNA TGTGCCAGCAGTTTGCGGGAAAACTATGGCTACACCTTC. This translates into CASSLRENYGYTF. The chain couples TRBV12-3 or TRBV12-4 to TRBJ1-2; D not certain. Trimming removed 3 bases at V and 2 bases at J, with 7 bases between. The CDR3 runs 13 residues.